One and the same sample provided the 25 T cell receptor beta chains below, sequenced in a study of control samples from healthy donors and cancer patients. The data were produced by immunoSEQ multiplex PCR, yet TCRdb's version contains in-frame clones alone and is incomplete. The sample contains 400,000 to 500,000 clones, 75% to 95% of which appear only once. The sample consisted of PBMCs. These receptors all come from a man aged 40-50 years with head and neck cancer.

This chain links TRBV29-1 with TRBJ1-1, with D hard to call. CDR1 and CDR2 (germline): SQVTM, ANQGSEA. This CDR3 comprises 12 residues. Trimming removed 5 bases at V and 0 bases at J, with 7 bases between. This chain's CDR3 is CSVSSMNTEAFF. The CDR3 DNA is TGCAGCGTTTCGAGCATGAACACTGAAGCTTTCTTT.

V gene TRBV29-1 combines with J gene TRBJ2-2; 8 nucleotides agree with TRBD1. Losses at the gene ends were 3 bases for V and 1 base for J; bases not matched to a gene: 7. The CDR3 length is 16 residues. Looked up from germline, CDR1 is SQVTM and CDR2 is ANQGSEA. In nucleotides, the CDR3 is TGCAGCGTTGAGGGGACAGGCCCAGAGAACACCGGGGAGCTGTTTTTT. Encoded protein: CSVEGTGPENTGELFF.

The chain links TRBV5-6 to TRBJ1-3; 8 bases fit TRBD1. CDR3 length equals 18 residues. The V gene's germline CDR1 is SGHDT and CDR2 YYEEEE. V shed 4 bases, J shed 2 bases, and the junction held 14 bases outside the gene matches. CDR3 amino acids: CASSAPRTGPDPGNTIYF. As DNA, the CDR3 is TGTGCCAGCAGCGCTCCGCGGACAGGGCCGGATCCTGGAAACACCATATATTTT.

This clone occurred a few times. The rearrangement uses TRBV6-5 and TRBJ2-7; 10 nucleotides line up with TRBD1. The CDR3 loop spans 16 amino acids. From germline, CDR1 is MNHEY and CDR2 SVGAGI. After removal of 2 bases from V and 2 bases from J, the junction contained 6 bases not matched to a gene. CDR3 residues: CASSYQMTGGAYEQYF. CDR3 coding DNA: TGTGCCAGCAGTTACCAAATGACAGGGGGCGCCTACGAGCAGTACTTC.

CDR3: CASRQWDRETQYF. CDR3 DNA sequence: TGTGCCAGCAGGCAATGGGACAGGGAGACCCAGTACTTC. The rearrangement uses TRBV6-5 and TRBJ2-5, with 8 nucleotides matching TRBD1. This CDR3 contains 13 residues. Per the germline V gene, CDR1 is MNHEY and CDR2 is SVGAGI. V gave up 6 bases and J gave up 5 bases; unmatched junction bases: 5.

V usage is TRBV5-1 and J usage is TRBJ2-7, with 11 bases fitting TRBD2. J gave up 5 bases and V 3 bases, and 7 bases lay outside the gene matches. This CDR3 region has 15 residues. Germline CDR1 and CDR2: SGHRS and YFSETQ. Here the CDR3 reads CASSSLTSGNNEQYF. The CDR3 DNA is TGCGCCAGCAGCTCACTGACTAGCGGGAACAACGAGCAGTACTTC.

For this clone: Other nucleotide sequences in the sample specify the same CDR3. The gene calls are TRBV28 and TRBJ2-7, with D perhaps matching TRBD2 (5 bases). The CDR3 sequence is 19 residues long. The V end was cut by 5 bases, the J end by 3 bases, with 29 bases between. CDR1 and CDR2 (germline): MDHEN, SYDVKM. The CDR3 DNA reads as TGTGCCAGCAGTCAACGCCAAGGACTGGCGGGCTCCGCGGGCTACGAGCAGTACTTC. Translation gives CASSQRQGLAGSAGYEQYF.

The CDR3 DNA reads as TGTGCCAGCTCAGTCCGACAGCTACCCGACACTGAAGCTTTCTTT. Amino acid sequence: CASSVRQLPDTEAFF. The gene calls are TRBV18 and TRBJ1-1; the D gene is possibly TRBD1 (5 bases). Germline loops: CDR1 KGHSH, CDR2 LQKENI. The germline V and J ends were trimmed by 5 bases and 3 bases, with 16 bases remaining between them. The CDR3 spans 15 residues.

This chain uses TRBV19 with TRBJ1-3; D possibly corresponds to TRBD1 (6 bases). Trimming removed 6 bases from V and 0 bases from J, with 12 bases in between. This CDR3 spans 15 amino acids. Per germline, CDR1 LNHDA and CDR2 SQIVND (reference sequence). Written as DNA, the CDR3 is TGTGCCAGTAGCCAGGACAGAGGCTCTGGAAACACCATATATTTT. As protein: CASSQDRGSGNTIYF.

This clone was detected once. Other DNA sequences in the sample encode the same CDR3. This chain uses TRBV4-3 with TRBJ2-5; D is unclear. The CDR3 is 15 residues long. The V end lost 1 base, the J end lost 2 bases, and 11 bases lay between the germline ends. Germline V gene lookup returns CDR1 LGHNA and CDR2 YSLEER. The CDR3 nucleotides are TGCGCCAGCAGCCAAGGGCCGGGTCGTCAAGAGACCCAGTACTTC. The encoded protein is CASSQGPGRQETQYF.

This chain joins TRBV27 and TRBJ2-1; TRBD2 aligns across 13 bases. Germline V CDR1 and CDR2: MNHEY, SMNVEV (reference sequence). The CDR3 totals 17 residues. The J segment lost 8 bases and the V segment lost 5 bases, leaving 12 bases of the junction unmatched. CDR3: CASSLTAGLAGADEQFF. The CDR3 DNA is TGTGCCAGCAGTCTTACAGCTGGACTAGCGGGAGCCGATGAGCAGTTCTTC.

The chain has TRBV4-1 and TRBJ2-7; D may be TRBD2 (6 bases). V was cut by 0 bases and J by 5 bases, with 20 bases left in between. Looked up from germline, CDR1 is MGHRA and CDR2 is YSYEKL. The CDR3 runs 17 residues. CDR3 sequence: CASSQEGLSGYINEQYF. The DNA of the CDR3 is TGCGCCAGCAGCCAAGAAGGTCTCAGCGGGTATATCAACGAGCAGTACTTC.

This chain joins TRBV11-2 and TRBJ2-3; TRBD2 aligns across 12 bases. The V segment lost 3 bases and the J segment 4 bases; nucleotides outside the gene matches: 5. This CDR3 region has 16 residues. Germline values: CDR1 SGHAT, CDR2 FQNNGV. CDR3 region: CASSFSTSGGSDTQYF. The CDR3 DNA sequence: TGTGCCAGCAGCTTCTCGACTAGCGGGGGTTCAGATACGCAGTATTTT.

Ten or more counts support this clone. The J gene is TRBJ2-5, the V gene TRBV4-2; TRBD2 matches 10 bases. Germline V gene data show CDR1 as LGHNA and CDR2 as YNFKEQ. The CDR3 loop spans 17 amino acids. V shed 0 bases and J 5 bases; nucleotides not matched to a gene: 9. The CDR3 loop reads CASSQDASGRAYETQYF. The CDR3 bases are TGTGCCAGCAGCCAAGATGCGAGCGGGAGGGCCTACGAGACCCAGTACTTC.

The table lists this clone with a count of one. The J gene is TRBJ2-2, the V gene TRBV11-3; possible D gene TRBD1, 5 bases. Germline V lookup: CDR1 SGHNT, CDR2 YENEEA. Between the trimmed V and J ends, which lost 3 bases and 5 bases, there was a span of 19 bases. The CDR3 totals 17 residues. The CDR3 bases are TGTGCCAGCAGCTTCCTTGGGTGGACATTGGCTACCGGGGAGCTGTTTTTT. Translating gives CASSFLGWTLATGELFF. The variable domain in full, completed from reference TRBV11-3 and TRBJ2-2, reads EAGVVQSPRYKIIEKKQPVAFWCNPISGHNTLYWYLQNLGQGPELLIRYENEEAVDDSQLPKDRFSAERLKGVDSTLKIQPAELGDSAVYLCASSFLGWTLATGELFFGEGSRLTVL.

The rearrangement uses TRBV5-4 and TRBJ2-7; 8 nucleotides line up with TRBD1. Looked up from germline, CDR1 is SGHNT and CDR2 is YYREEE (reference sequence). Trimming removed 0 bases from V and 1 base from J; junction bases left unmatched: 3. CDR3 length: 15 residues. As DNA, the CDR3 is TGTGCCAGCAGCTTGGTGCAGGGGGCTTCCTACGAGCAGTACTTC. Translation: CASSLVQGASYEQYF.

This clone appeared a single time. The chain recombines TRBV5-5 with TRBJ2-1; D remains ambiguous. Germline V gene sequence: CDR1 SGHKS, CDR2 YYEKEE (reference sequence). CDR3 length: 14 residues. Trimming pared 2 bases from V and 4 bases from J, leaving 10 bases between. CDR3 loop: CASSFGSEYNEQFF. DNA of the CDR3: TGTGCCAGCAGCTTTGGGTCGGAATACAATGAGCAGTTCTTC.

This rearrangement joins TRBV29-1 to TRBJ1-2; D call uncertain. The ends were cut back, 5 bases at V and 1 base at J, with 14 bases in the middle. CDR1 and CDR2 from the germline V gene are SQVTM and ANQGSEA. This CDR3 is built from 14 residues. The CDR3, as DNA: TGCAGCGTTAGTGAAGGGCTCCATAACTATGGCTACACCTTC. Its translation: CSVSEGLHNYGYTF.

The V and J genes are TRBV10-1 and TRBJ2-2; D may be TRBD1 or TRBD2 (5 bases each). This CDR3 comprises 15 residues. V lost 2 bases, J lost 1 base, and 8 bases lay in between. In germline, CDR1 is WNHNN, CDR2 SYGVQD (reference sequence). Written as DNA, the CDR3 is TGCGCCAGCAGTGAGGAGGGGATGAACACCGGGGAGCTGTTTTTT. Translated: CASSEEGMNTGELFF.

This chain connects TRBV5-1 to TRBJ1-2, with a tentative D call TRBD1 (5 bases). This CDR3 region has 15 residues. CDR1 is SGHRS and CDR2 is YFSETQ in the germline V gene. V lost 4 bases to trimming and J lost 3 bases, with 16 bases between them. DNA for the CDR3: TGCGCCAGCAGCCCCAATGTAGGGGAGCACTATGGCTACACCTTC. Protein: CASSPNVGEHYGYTF.

This clone was recorded a few times. The chain carries TRBV7-6 and TRBJ2-7; 7 bases map to TRBD1. CDR1 is SGHVS, CDR2 FNYEAQ, per germline. Trimming removed 5 bases from V and 2 bases from J; junction bases left unmatched: 9. The CDR3 totals 15 residues. This CDR3 reads CASSGKGQGAYEQYF. CDR3 DNA: TGTGCCAGCAGCGGAAAGGGGCAGGGGGCCTACGAGCAGTACTTC.

The V call is TRBV28, the J call TRBJ2-1; 8 bases map to TRBD1. J lost 4 bases, V lost 6 bases, and 8 bases had no gene match. The CDR3 is 15 amino acids. CDR1 is MDHEN and CDR2 is SYDVKM in the germline V gene. The CDR3 is CASSSGTGRYNEQFF. The CDR3 nucleotides read TGTGCCAGCAGCTCCGGGACAGGAAGATACAATGAGCAGTTCTTC.

The chain links TRBV19 to TRBJ2-3; D gene uncertain. V was clipped by 8 bases and J by 10 bases, with 22 bases between them. The CDR3 is 14 amino acids. Germline V lookup: CDR1 LNHDA, CDR2 SQIVND (reference sequence). The CDR3 sequence is CASSTSLDSVAQYF. The CDR3 DNA sequence: TGTGCCAGTTCTACCAGTTTGGATAGTGTGGCGCAGTATTTT.

The gene calls are TRBV11-1 and TRBJ2-3; D is unclear. The CDR3 is 15 residues long. V gave up 5 bases and J gave up 0 bases, with 12 bases separating them. The germline gives CDR1 SGHAT, CDR2 FQDESV (reference sequence). CDR3 in DNA: TGTGCCAGCAGCCACAACCCGACTAGCACAGATACGCAGTATTTT. Encoded protein: CASSHNPTSTDTQYF.

This sequence joins TRBV7-9 and TRBJ1-5, with D unresolved. The V end lost 4 bases, the J end lost 9 bases, and 10 bases lay between the germline ends. This CDR3 has 12 residues. CDR1 is SEHNR, CDR2 FQNEAQ, per germline (reference sequence). The CDR3 nucleotides are TGTGCCAGCAGCTCATATGGACTGCCCCAGCATTTT. Amino acids: CASSSYGLPQHF.